These T cell receptor beta chains were read from a single sample in a study of early stage breast cancer tumors. The repertoire was sequenced with immunoSEQ multiplex PCR; TCRdb's copy has only in-frame clones and lacks some. The sample records some 10,000 clones, around 66% being singletons. The sample comprised breast tumor tissue. Receptors originate from a person aged 55-75 years with breast cancer. CDR3s include the opening cysteine and the closing phenylalanine or tryptophan. D genes are given only for firm matches. Clone size, where shown, is once, few, many, or a class for clones that have expanded.

CDR3,DNA,length,V,size,D,J
CASSETGGDYNEQFF,TGTGCCAGCAGTGAGACGGGGGGGGACTACAATGAGCAGTTCTTC,15,TRBV2,.,TRBD2,TRBJ2-1
CASSLEEKLFF,TGTGCCAGCAGTTTAGAGGAAAAACTGTTTTTT,11,TRBV28,.,.,TRBJ1-4
CSVVLEGDNEQFF,TGCAGCGTTGTACTAGAAGGCGACAATGAGCAGTTCTTC,13,TRBV29-1,.,.,TRBJ2-1
CASTHSPLRTGELFF,TGTGCCAGCACCCACAGCCCCCTGAGGACCGGGGAGCTGTTTTTT,15,TRBV6-5,.,.,TRBJ2-2
CASSVGGFQPQHF,TGTGCCAGCAGCGTAGGGGGTTTCCAGCCCCAGCATTTT,13,TRBV9,.,.,TRBJ1-5
CASSKPGQGVNYGYTF,TGTGCCAGTAGTAAACCGGGACAGGGCGTTAACTATGGCTACACCTTC,16,TRBV19,medium-sized,TRBD1,TRBJ1-2
CASSPKRGGEQYF,TGTGCCAGCAGCCCAAAAAGGGGGGGCGAGCAGTACTTC,13,TRBV7-8,.,.,TRBJ2-7
CASSTPGDYYGYTF,TGCGCCAGCAGTACACCAGGGGACTACTATGGCTACACCTTC,14,TRBV5-1,.,.,TRBJ1-2
CASSQDKIVAGPENEQFF,TGCGCCAGCAGCCAAGATAAGATAGTAGCGGGCCCCGAAAATGAGCAGTTCTTC,18,TRBV4-1,.,TRBD2,TRBJ2-1
CASARGEWDTEAFF,TGTGCCAGCGCCCGAGGGGAATGGGACACTGAAGCTTTCTTT,14,TRBV9,.,.,TRBJ1-1
CASTQRGGRYNEQFF,TGTGCCAGCACCCAGCGCGGCGGGAGATACAATGAGCAGTTCTTC,15,TRBV7-2,.,TRBD2,TRBJ2-1
CASSSSTSGPQETQYF,TGTGCCAGCAGCTCTTCGACTAGCGGGCCCCAAGAGACCCAGTACTTC,16,TRBV7-2,few,TRBD2,TRBJ2-5
CASSRDGLVQGSGGYTF,TGTGCCAGCAGCCGGGACGGACTCGTTCAAGGGTCGGGTGGCTACACCTTC,17,TRBV2,once,.,TRBJ1-2